A selection of T cell receptor beta chains follows, all from one sample in a study of T cell repertoires in cytomegalovirus infection. TCRdb processed the reads anew with MiXCR; each CDR3 protein has one entry. The data contain some 180,000 distinct CDR3 sequences, roughly 20% of them singletons. Sequencing was done on a sample of PBMCs. These receptors originate from a human donor in good health (CMV status not recorded). Some clones in this sample may be carry-over from other donors' samples. CDR3s include the opening cysteine and the closing phenylalanine or tryptophan. The D gene is left open where the match is weak. Some rows mark clone size as missing; the rest say once, few, many or name a class of expanded clone.

>.|TRBV18|TRBJ1-2|.
CASSPTRGGLDGYTF
TGTGCCAGCTCACCGACCCGGGGAGGGCTTGATGGCTACACCTTC
>.|TRBV10-2|TRBJ2-1|.
CASSEGIYNEQFF
TGCGCCAGCAGTGAGGGCATCTACAATGAGCAGTTCTTC
>.|TRBV7-8|TRBJ2-7|many
CASPQGDRLLNEQYF
TGTGCCAGCCCCCAAGGCGACAGGCTCTTGAACGAGCAGTACTTC
>.|TRBV12-3/TRBV12-4|TRBJ2-7|many
CASSLMAVLSYEQYF
TGTGCCAGCAGTTTAATGGCAGTTCTCTCCTACGAGCAGTACTTC
>.|TRBV10-3|TRBJ2-7|many
CAISESGTKGDYEQYF
TGTGCCATCAGTGAGTCCGGGACCAAGGGGGACTACGAGCAGTACTTC
>TRBD1|TRBV2|TRBJ1-1|.
CASSVGTGGGTEAFF
TGTGCCAGCAGTGTTGGTACAGGGGGCGGCACTGAAGCTTTCTTT
>TRBD2|TRBV7-8|TRBJ2-7|many
CASSLVAHRGRAYEQYF
TGTGCCAGCAGCTTAGTAGCACACCGCGGGAGGGCCTACGAGCAGTACTTC
>.|TRBV7-9|TRBJ2-7|few
CASSLGGTETYEQYF
TGTGCCAGCAGTTTAGGGGGGACAGAAACCTACGAGCAGTACTTC
>.|TRBV5-5|TRBJ2-7|.
CASSLEQFFYEQYF
TGTGCCAGCAGCTTGGAACAGTTCTTCTACGAGCAGTACTTC
>.|TRBV4-3|TRBJ1-3|few
CASSQDPSISGNTIYF
TGCGCCAGCAGCCAAGACCCCAGTATCTCTGGAAACACCATATATTTT
>TRBD1|TRBV7-4|TRBJ1-2|few
CASSFPGQGRGYTF
TGTGCCAGCAGCTTCCCCGGACAGGGCCGGGGCTACACCTTC
>TRBD2|TRBV7-2|TRBJ2-2|.
CASSLASGGSPGELFF
TGTGCCAGCAGCTTAGCTAGCGGGGGCAGCCCCGGGGAGCTGTTTTTT
>.|TRBV15|TRBJ1-5|.
CATSSRDNNQPQHF
TGTGCCACCAGCAGTCGGGACAACAATCAGCCCCAGCATTTT
>TRBD1|TRBV19|TRBJ1-2|few
CASSLSGQPYGYTF
TGTGCCAGTAGTCTATCGGGACAGCCCTATGGCTACACCTTC
>.|TRBV7-8|TRBJ2-7|few
CASSLAGGLIPYEQYF
TGTGCCAGCAGCTTAGCGGGGGGTCTGATTCCTTACGAGCAGTACTTC
>.|TRBV10-3|TRBJ1-5|.
CAISEGRGSNQPQHF
TGTGCCATCAGTGAAGGGAGGGGTAGCAATCAGCCCCAGCATTTT
>.|TRBV5-5|TRBJ2-4|few
CASSLVGPPIKYF
TGTGCCAGCAGCTTGGTAGGACCCCCCATTAAGTACTTC
>TRBD2|TRBV6-6|TRBJ2-3|.
CASSFRLAGNTDTQYF
TGTGCCAGCAGTTTTCGACTAGCGGGGAACACAGATACGCAGTATTTT
>.|TRBV20-1|TRBJ1-4|.
CSARRGTNNEKLFF
TGCAGTGCTAGACGGGGAACCAATAATGAAAAACTGTTTTTT
>TRBD1|TRBV2|TRBJ2-5|.
CASPQDRGRRETQYF
TGTGCCAGCCCCCAGGACAGGGGGCGCCGTGAGACCCAGTACTTC
>TRBD2|TRBV7-3|TRBJ2-7|.
CASSSGLAGSEQYF
TGTGCCAGCAGCTCCGGACTAGCGGGGAGCGAGCAGTACTTC
>TRBD2|TRBV24-1|TRBJ2-3|few
CATSDLPASGRDTQYF
TGTGCCACCAGTGATTTGCCGGCTAGCGGGAGAGATACGCAGTATTTT
>TRBD2|TRBV12-5|TRBJ2-3|.
CASGPTGGAGTDTQYF
TGTGCTAGTGGTCCCACCGGGGGGGCTGGGACAGATACGCAGTATTTT
>TRBD2|TRBV20-1|TRBJ2-7|.
CSSGGGSRYEQYF
TGCAGTTCGGGGGGGGGGAGTAGGTACGAGCAGTACTTC
>TRBD1|TRBV7-2|TRBJ1-2|many
CASLGTGRAGYTF
TGTGCCAGCTTAGGGACAGGGAGGGCTGGCTACACCTTC
>.|TRBV20-1|TRBJ2-3|few
CSATRGSDTQYF
TGCAGTGCTACCAGGGGATCAGATACGCAGTATTTT
>.|TRBV11-3|TRBJ2-3|many
CASRPGETSTDTQYF
TGTGCCAGCAGACCCGGAGAAACTAGCACAGATACGCAGTATTTT
>.|TRBV7-8|TRBJ2-6|many
CASNTGQGANVLTF
TGTGCCAGCAATACAGGGCAAGGGGCCAACGTCCTGACTTTC
>TRBD1|TRBV7-6|TRBJ2-1|many
CASSAGGNEQFF
TGTGCCAGCAGCGCAGGGGGCAATGAGCAGTTCTTC
>.|TRBV20-1|TRBJ1-1|.
CSARGGVSGNTEAFF
TGCAGTGCTAGAGGGGGGGTTAGCGGGAACACTGAAGCTTTCTTT
>.|TRBV5-4|TRBJ1-3|.
CASSLVGGNTIYF
TGTGCCAGCAGCTTGGTGGGAGGAAACACCATATATTTT
>.|TRBV6-1|TRBJ2-2|.
CASSEAPRTGELFF
TGTGCCAGCAGTGAAGCGCCCCGCACCGGGGAGCTGTTTTTT
>TRBD2|TRBV19|TRBJ2-7|.
CASSEWGGYEQYF
TGTGCCAGTAGTGAATGGGGGGGCTACGAGCAGTACTTC
>.|TRBV27|TRBJ2-1|few
CASSLYVTRDEQFF
TGTGCCAGCAGTTTATATGTAACGCGTGATGAGCAGTTCTTC
>.|TRBV29-1|TRBJ2-2|.
CSFQKLGRGNTGELFF
TGCAGCTTCCAAAAGCTCGGGCGGGGGAACACCGGGGAGCTGTTTTTT
>.|TRBV29-1|TRBJ1-2|.
CSVVTGAPNYGYTF
TGCAGCGTCGTGACAGGAGCTCCTAACTATGGCTACACCTTC
>.|TRBV20-1|TRBJ1-4|.
CSAEKGGVGEKLFF
TGCAGTGCTGAGAAGGGTGGGGTAGGTGAAAAACTGTTTTTT
>TRBD2|TRBV7-2|TRBJ2-5|few
CASSWTSGMETQYF
TGTGCCAGCAGTTGGACTAGCGGGATGGAGACCCAGTACTTC
>TRBD1|TRBV19|TRBJ1-5|.
CASSGPRTGVLGNQPQHF
TGTGCCAGTAGTGGACCCAGGACAGGGGTTTTGGGCAATCAGCCCCAGCATTTT
>TRBD1|TRBV5-1|TRBJ2-1|.
CASSLGGNSNVQFF
TGCGCCAGCAGCCTAGGGGGCAATAGCAATGTGCAGTTCTTC
>.|TRBV7-9|TRBJ2-1|many
CASSLDVGLSYNEQFF
TGTGCCAGCAGCTTAGATGTCGGGTTGTCCTACAATGAGCAGTTCTTC
>TRBD1|TRBV5-1|TRBJ1-2|once
CASATGVRSNGYTF
TGCGCCAGCGCCACAGGGGTAAGGAGTAATGGCTACACCTTC
>.|TRBV29-1|TRBJ2-5|few
CSVEGELVGETQYF
TGCAGCGTTGAAGGCGAACTGGTTGGAGAGACCCAGTACTTC
>.|TRBV12-5|TRBJ1-1|many
CASGSDTGSAFF
TGTGCTAGTGGTTCGGACACGGGCAGCGCTTTCTTT